This T cell receptor (beta chain) is drawn from a study of shared clonotypes between healthy human individuals. The input for sorted-subset replicate PCRs was 200 ng DNA, about 29,000 T cell genomes. Authors' processing steps: Junction-only sequences without quality scores came from ImmunoSEQ, so filtering differed. The data were produced by immunoSEQ multiplex PCR, yet TCRdb's version contains in-frame clones alone and is incomplete. The V and J calls and the clone size are those of that table, but D and trimming were determined from the DNA. The sample shows some 2,000,000 clones, about 94% of them seen only once. Naive CD8 cells lacked CD45RO and underwent positive selection for CCR7, leaving out terminally differentiated effector memory CD45RA+ cells. Findings and caveats of the study: It was the non-shared clonotypes that had lower generation probabilities than clonotypes shared by all four donors.

V lost 0 bases and J 4 bases, leaving 6 bases between the germline ends. Germline V gene lookup returns CDR1 SGHTS and CDR2 YDEGEE. The CDR3 has 13 residues. Worth noting for this clone: Its matching antigen is unknown. The same CDR3 is also encoded by other DNA sequences in this sample.

Sequencing was done on a sample of naive CD8+ T cells sorted from blood. The sequence derives from a young man in good health. J is TRBJ2-3 and V is TRBV5-8; D uncertain. The CDR3 loop is CASSLGGSDTQYF. In DNA form, the CDR3 reads TGTGCCAGCAGCTTGGGGGGATCAGATACGCAGTATTTT.